One sample yielded the 2 T cell receptor beta chains listed below, sequenced in a study of blood T cell repertoires in COVID-19. TCRdb keeps only in-frame clones here, not all; method: immunoSEQ multiplex PCR. Of about 300,000 clones detected, about four fifths appear once; the ten largest clones hold about 1.2%. The source material was peripheral blood. These receptors came from a woman in her forties or fifties with acute or convalescent COVID-19.

The chain carries TRBV7-3 and TRBJ1-2; TRBD1 matches at 8 bases. Looked up from germline, CDR1 is SGHTA and CDR2 is FQGTGA. With 4 bases clipped from V and 8 bases from J, the junction kept 18 bases outside the gene matches. The CDR3 covers 17 residues. The CDR3 coding sequence is TGTGCCAGCAGCTCCCAGGGGGCGGTAGCTGGGTTGGAGGGCTACACCTTC. Its protein product is CASSSQGAVAGLEGYTF. The full variable domain, its missing parts supplied by reference TRBV7-3 and TRBJ1-2, is GAGVSQTPSNKVTEKGKYVELRCDPISGHTALYWYRQSLGQGPEFLIYFQGTGAADDSGLPNDRFFAVRPEGSVSTLKIQRTERGDSAVYLCASSSQGAVAGLEGYTFGSGTRLTVV.

This clone has just a few counts. This chain links TRBV18 with TRBJ1-3; unclear D gene. V was shortened by 1 base and J by 0 bases, with 13 bases between the two germline ends. The CDR3 covers 17 residues. In germline, CDR1 is KGHSH, CDR2 LQKENI. CDR3 protein: CASSPLKGSGSGNTIYF. As DNA, the CDR3 is TGTGCCAGCTCACCACTGAAAGGTTCGGGCTCTGGAAACACCATATATTTT.